A selection of T cell receptor beta chains follows, all from one sample in a study of shared clonotypes between healthy human individuals. Repertoires were generated with immunoSEQ multiplex PCR, while TCRdb's copy carries only in-frame clones and drops some. Here the sample spans about 530,000 clones, around 96% being singletons. Sequenced input: naive CD4+ T cells sorted from blood. The receptors shown here come from a woman aged 25-40 years in good health. The CDR3 runs from the conserved cysteine through the conserved F or W. A D gene is named only where the DNA matches it firmly. Where a row states a size, it is once, few, many or the class of an expanded clone; other rows omit it.

j_gene | d_gene | v_gene | abundance | CDR3nt | CDR3aa
TRBJ2-5 | - | TRBV5-1 | - | TGCGCCAGCAGCTTGACTAGCAGGAGCGAGACCCAGTACTTC | CASSLTSRSETQYF
TRBJ1-4 | TRBD1 | TRBV5-1 | - | TGCGCCAGCAGGCCGGGACAGCCTAATGAAAAACTGTTTTTT | CASRPGQPNEKLFF
TRBJ1-5 | - | TRBV19 | - | TGTGCCAGTAGTATAGGGAGGATCCGGGCCCTTAGCAATCAGCCCCAGCATTTT | CASSIGRIRALSNQPQHF
TRBJ1-5 | - | TRBV19 | - | TGTGCCAGTAGTATCAAAGGAGGAGATAGCAATCAGCCCCAGCATTTT | CASSIKGGDSNQPQHF
TRBJ2-5 | TRBD2 | TRBV28 | - | TGTGCCAGCGTGGGGAGCGGGAGTGGAGAGACCCAGTACTTC | CASVGSGSGETQYF
TRBJ2-1 | TRBD2 | TRBV4-2 | - | TGTGCCAGCAGCCACCTAAGCGGGAGTGGATACAATGAGCAGTTCTTC | CASSHLSGSGYNEQFF
TRBJ2-3 | - | TRBV28 | - | TGTGCCAGCAGAGGAGAACTAAGCACAGATACGCAGTATTTT | CASRGELSTDTQYF
TRBJ1-5 | TRBD1 | TRBV28 | - | TGTGCCACCCAGGGGGGGAACAATCAGCCCCAGCATTTT | CATQGGNNQPQHF
TRBJ1-1 | - | TRBV28 | once | TGTGCCAGCTCCTCAGGGTCGAAGGACACTGAAGCTTTCTTT | CASSSGSKDTEAFF
TRBJ1-1 | - | TRBV7-8 | once | TGTGCCAGCAGCTGGGGCAGTGCTCGAAACACTGAAGCTTTCTTT | CASSWGSARNTEAFF
TRBJ2-7 | TRBD1 | TRBV5-4 | - | TGTGCCAGCAGCGAAGGACAGGGCAAGAACGAGCAGTACTTC | CASSEGQGKNEQYF
TRBJ1-6 | - | TRBV4-1 | - | TGCGCCAGCAGGATTGACCCTTCCTATTCACCCCTCCACTTT | CASRIDPSYSPLHF
TRBJ1-1 | - | TRBV28 | - | TGTGCCAGCAGTTCCCCCCGGGCGGGGAACACTGAAGCTTTCTTT | CASSSPRAGNTEAFF
TRBJ2-7 | - | TRBV2 | - | TGTGCCAGCAGTGAAGGCCCGTACGAGCAGTACTTC | CASSEGPYEQYF
TRBJ1-2 | TRBD1 | TRBV28 | - | TGTGCCAGCAGTTTAGGCACAGGGGGCTGGTCTGGCTACACCTTC | CASSLGTGGWSGYTF
TRBJ1-1 | TRBD1 | TRBV19 | - | TGTGCCAGTATAAGGGACAGGGCAAACACTGAAGCTTTCTTT | CASIRDRANTEAFF
TRBJ1-2 | - | TRBV2 | - | TGTGCCAGCAGTGAAGGGACAACGGGAGGCTACACCTTC | CASSEGTTGGYTF
TRBJ1-5 | - | TRBV19 | once | TGTGCCAGTAATCACTATAGCAATCAGCCCCAGCATTTT | CASNHYSNQPQHF
TRBJ1-5 | - | TRBV28 | - | TGTGCCAGCAATCAGGACAGAGTCAATCAGCCCCAGCATTTT | CASNQDRVNQPQHF
TRBJ2-1 | TRBD2 | TRBV4-1 | - | TGCGCCAGCAGCCAAGGCCATAAGGGACTAGCGGGAACGCGTGAGCAGTTCTTC | CASSQGHKGLAGTREQFF
TRBJ2-5 | - | TRBV7-7 | - | TGTGCCAGCAGCTTAGCAGGGGCGGGCTGGGAGACCCAGTACTTC | CASSLAGAGWETQYF
TRBJ2-7 | - | TRBV5-1 | - | TGCGCCAGCAGGCCCCAGGGAAACTCCTACGAGCAGTACTTC | CASRPQGNSYEQYF
TRBJ2-7 | - | TRBV28 | - | TGTGCCAGCAGTCAGCTTGTACCCCGGGAGTCCGAGCAGTACTTC | CASSQLVPRESEQYF
TRBJ2-1 | - | TRBV4-1 | - | TGCGCCAGCAGCCCGCGCTTGGGGCCGCGGAGCTCCTACAATGAGCAGTTCTTC | CASSPRLGPRSSYNEQFF
TRBJ1-5 | - | TRBV19 | - | TGTGCCAGTAACATAGCATCAGGGTTTCAGCCCCAGCATTTT | CASNIASGFQPQHF
TRBJ2-7 | - | TRBV5-1 | - | TGCGCCAGCAGCTTGGTCGCGGGCAGGGACTACGAGCAGTACTTC | CASSLVAGRDYEQYF
TRBJ2-7 | TRBD2 | TRBV5-1 | - | TGCGCCAGCAGCTTGGGTTTGGCTAGCGGAGTTCTCTCCTACGAGCAGTACTTC | CASSLGLASGVLSYEQYF
TRBJ1-5 | - | TRBV11-2 | few | TGTGCCAGCAGCTCGGGACGACAAGATGGTCCCCAGCATTTT | CASSSGRQDGPQHF
TRBJ2-3 | TRBD2 | TRBV5-4 | - | TGTGCCAGCAGCTTAAGCGGGGGGGGACGTGATACGCAGTATTTT | CASSLSGGGRDTQYF
TRBJ1-4 | - | TRBV4-1 | - | TGCGCCAGCAGCCAAGAATCGGCAATCCGGGAAAAACTGTTTTTT | CASSQESAIREKLFF
TRBJ1-1 | TRBD1 | TRBV18 | - | TGTGCCAGCTCACCATGGGACAGGGGTAACCTCGCTGAAGCTTTCTTT | CASSPWDRGNLAEAFF
TRBJ2-4 | - | TRBV23-1 | - | TGCGCCAGCAGTCTGAGGACAGTGGGGTCCAAAAACATTCAGTACTTC | CASSLRTVGSKNIQYF
TRBJ2-7 | TRBD1 | TRBV28 | - | TGTGCCAGCGCACCGGGACAGAGCTACGAGCAGTACTTC | CASAPGQSYEQYF
TRBJ2-7 | - | TRBV5-5 | - | TGTGCCAGCAGCCCTGGGTTATACGAGCAGTACTTC | CASSPGLYEQYF
TRBJ1-2 | - | TRBV18 | - | TGTGCCAGCTCACCGGGGGGAAATAGCTACACCTTC | CASSPGGNSYTF
TRBJ2-2 | - | TRBV5-6 | - | TGTGCCAGCAGCCCGGTTGGGGACACCGGGGAGCTGTTTTTT | CASSPVGDTGELFF
TRBJ2-7 | - | TRBV6-4 | few | TGTGCCAGCAGTGACTCAGAGGGGGGGTCCTACGAGCAGTACTTC | CASSDSEGGSYEQYF
TRBJ2-1 | - | TRBV6-5 | - | TGTGCCAGCAGTTACACAAGACACTACAATGAGCAGTTCTTC | CASSYTRHYNEQFF
TRBJ1-2 | - | TRBV5-4 | - | TGTGCCAGCAGCCCCCGGGGATATAACTATGGCTACACCTTC | CASSPRGYNYGYTF
TRBJ2-5 | - | TRBV11-2 | - | TGTGCCAGCAGCTTACGGGGCCAGCCTCTGACCCAGTACTTC | CASSLRGQPLTQYF